This TCR beta chain is from a study of blood T cell repertoires in COVID-19. Study details: Samples came from the United States, Italy and Spain, spanning acute and convalescent COVID-19. PBMCs, B-cell-depleted T cells, or T cells provided the cDNA or gDNA that made up the material.

CDR1 is WSHSY, CDR2 SAAADI, per germline. The CDR3 sequence is 14 residues long. V dropped 6 bases and J dropped 2 bases, with 8 bases sitting between them. As processed by the authors: Amplified reference gene primers provided the basis for estimating nucleated cell counts. Here immunoSEQ multiplex PCR was the method, and the copy in TCRdb shows in-frame clones only, minus some. V, J and clone size are those of that table, while D and trimming were read from the DNA. The sample includes 300,000 to 400,000 clones, around 91% of them seen just once. Sample: peripheral blood. The V call is TRBV10-2, the J call TRBJ1-6, with D hard to call. The source is a woman younger than 35 who had recovered from COVID-19. This CDR3 reads CASRGRTYNSPLHF. CDR3 sequence (DNA): TGCGCCAGCAGGGGCAGGACCTATAATTCACCCCTCCACTTT.